Below are 32 T cell receptor beta chains sequenced from a single sample in a study of cytomegalovirus exposure and HLA in healthy donors. PCR amplification relied on 60 Vbeta primers (plus 13 Jbeta primers). Measured with immunoSEQ multiplex PCR; TCRdb has only the in-frame clones, and not every one. This table holds about 130,000 clones, about 66% found once. What was sequenced was PBMCs. These receptors all come from a human donor in good health.

This clone was counted between two and nine times. The rearrangement links TRBV27 to TRBJ2-1, with D perhaps TRBD2 (6 bases). The CDR3 runs to 16 residues. CDR1 and CDR2 (germline): MNHEY, SMNVEV (reference sequence). V lost 6 bases to trimming and J lost 0 bases, with 15 bases between them. The CDR3 reads CASRSRLGSSYNEQFF. The CDR3 DNA reads as TGTGCCAGCAGGTCAAGGCTCGGGAGCTCCTACAATGAGCAGTTCTTC.

Worth noting for this clone: The sample holds other DNA sequences that translate to the same CDR3. The CDR3 nucleotides read TGCGCCAGCAGCTTGGGCGGGGGCCCTCAAGAGACCCAGTACTTC. It translates to CASSLGGGPQETQYF. V usage is TRBV5-1 and J usage is TRBJ2-5, with D possibly matching TRBD2 (7 bases). This CDR3 comprises 15 residues. Trimming took off 0 bases at V and 2 bases at J, with 11 bases between the two ends. Germline CDR1 and CDR2: SGHRS and YFSETQ.

The chain recombines TRBV19 with TRBJ2-5, with D unresolved. This CDR3 region has 13 residues. Trimming took off 0 bases at V and 5 bases at J, with 7 bases between the two ends. Germline CDR1 is LNHDA and CDR2 is SQIVND (reference sequence). The CDR3, as DNA: TGTGCCAGTAGTATAGACAGGTCGGAGACCCAGTACTTC. Translating gives CASSIDRSETQYF.

The chain uses TRBV13 and TRBJ2-2, with a tentative D call TRBD2 (6 bases). V was pared by 1 base and J by 9 bases, with 12 bases between. CDR1 and CDR2 from the germline V gene are PRHDT and FYEKMQ (reference sequence). The CDR3 sequence is 14 residues long. CDR3 DNA sequence: TGTGCCAGCAGCTTAGCAAGCGGCGGGAGGGAGCTGTTTTTT. This encodes CASSLASGGRELFF.

V usage is TRBV19 and J usage is TRBJ2-2; tentatively, D is TRBD2 (6 bases). This CDR3 has 15 residues. Trimming left V 4 bases short and J 0 bases short, with 9 bases between. Per the germline V gene, CDR1 is LNHDA and CDR2 is SQIVND (reference sequence). CDR3 amino acids: CASSKVAANTGELFF. The CDR3, as DNA: TGTGCCAGTAGTAAGGTAGCGGCGAACACCGGGGAGCTGTTTTTT.

J is TRBJ2-1 and V is TRBV9; tentative D call: TRBD2 (6 bases). This CDR3 contains 15 residues. CDR1 and CDR2 (germline): SGDLS, YYNGEE. The ends were cut back, 3 bases at V and 4 bases at J, with 14 bases in the middle. The CDR3 bases are TGTGCCAGCAGCGCCACCGGAGGGCCGTACAATGAGCAGTTCTTC. Encoded protein: CASSATGGPYNEQFF.

The J gene is TRBJ1-1, the V gene TRBV5-5, with TRBD1 as a possible D gene (6 bases). This CDR3 is built from 14 residues. Germline CDR1 and CDR2: SGHKS and YYEKEE (reference sequence). The germline V and J ends were trimmed by 1 base and 3 bases, with 10 bases remaining between them. The CDR3 reads CASSLTHRDTEAFF. The CDR3 DNA is TGTGCCAGCAGCTTGACCCACAGGGACACTGAAGCTTTCTTT.

This clone has only a few counts. CDR3 residues: CASSDPTGLTAYEQYF. CDR3 DNA sequence: TGTGCCAGCAGTGACCCGACAGGGCTTACCGCCTACGAGCAGTACTTC. J is TRBJ2-7 and V is TRBV6-1, with TRBD1 matching 7 bases. This CDR3 region has 16 residues. Per germline, CDR1 MNHNS and CDR2 SASEGT. V shed 3 bases, J shed 2 bases, and the junction held 10 bases outside the gene matches.

The CDR3 bases are TGTGCCAGCAGTTACACAGGGACAGGGTTCAATGAGCAGTTCTTC. It specifies CASSYTGTGFNEQFF. V usage is TRBV6-5 and J usage is TRBJ2-1; TRBD1 matches at 9 bases. In germline, CDR1 is MNHEY, CDR2 SVGAGI. CDR3 length equals 15 residues. Unmatched junction bases numbered 5, after V lost 2 bases and J lost 6 bases.

This clone was counted only a few times. The J gene is TRBJ2-5, the V gene TRBV19; possibly TRBD2 for D (5 bases). Per the germline V gene, CDR1 is LNHDA and CDR2 is SQIVND (reference sequence). The CDR3 covers 14 residues. V lost 7 bases to trimming and J lost 4 bases, with 16 bases between them. CDR3 sequence reads: CASKSSGSRETQYF. CDR3 DNA sequence: TGTGCCAGTAAATCTAGTGGGAGCAGAGAGACCCAGTACTTC. Looking up the rest from reference TRBV19 and TRBJ2-5 gives the full variable domain: DGGITQSPKYLFRKEGQNVTLSCEQNLNHDAMYWYRQDPGQGLRLIYYSQIVNDFQKGDIAEGYSVSREKKESFPLTVTSAQKNPTAFYLCASKSSGSRETQYFGPGTRLLVL.

For this clone: At one boundary the junction diverges from the germline segment, which might be a read error. CDR3: CAVSIASSSGDTQYF. CDR3 nucleotide sequence: TGTGCCGTCAGTATAGCGAGCTCCTCGGGAGATACGCAGTATTTT. This chain uses TRBV10-3 with TRBJ2-3; the D gene is possibly TRBD2 (5 bases). Per the germline V gene, CDR1 is ENHRY and CDR2 is SYGVKD. This CDR3 is built from 15 residues.

This clone was seen more than once but under ten times. The chain employs TRBV5-1 and TRBJ2-1, with 13 bases lining up with TRBD2. The V segment lost 0 bases and the J segment 6 bases; nucleotides outside the gene matches: 3. Germline V gene sequence: CDR1 SGHRS, CDR2 YFSETQ. CDR3 size: 16 residues. This chain's CDR3 is CASSLGGTSGTNEQFF. As DNA, the CDR3 is TGCGCCAGCAGCTTGGGAGGGACTAGCGGGACCAATGAGCAGTTCTTC.

The chain is built from TRBV13 and TRBJ2-3; 10 nucleotides agree with TRBD1. V trimming: 3 bases; J trimming: 5 bases; junction bases outside the gene matches: 2. Germline CDR1 is PRHDT and CDR2 is FYEKMQ (reference sequence). The length of the CDR3 is 14 residues. CDR3 loop: CASSLTGGRDTQYF. In DNA form, the CDR3 reads TGTGCCAGCAGCTTGACAGGGGGCAGAGATACGCAGTATTTT. Full variable domain (outside the CDR3, taken from reference TRBV13 and TRBJ2-3): AAGVIQSPRHLIKEKRETATLKCYPIPRHDTVYWYQQGPGQDPQFLISFYEKMQSDKGSIPDRFSAQQFSDYHSELNMSSLELGDSALYFCASSLTGGRDTQYFGPGTRLTVL.

The genes are TRBV20-1 and TRBJ2-5; D not resolved. This CDR3 comprises 10 residues. CDR1 and CDR2 (germline): DFQATT, SNEGSKA (reference sequence). V lost 6 bases and J 5 bases, leaving 7 bases between the germline ends. CDR3 protein: CSAPRETQYF. The CDR3 bases are TGCAGTGCCCCCCGGGAGACCCAGTACTTC.

This clone turned up a few times. The chain carries TRBV4-1 and TRBJ2-4; 9 bases map to TRBD2. The CDR3 loop spans 20 amino acids. Germline loops: CDR1 MGHRA, CDR2 YSYEKL. Trimming at V came to 1 base and at J to 0 bases, leaving 13 bases not matched to a gene. CDR3 residues: CASSQVHPPLAGIAKNIQYF. The CDR3 nucleotides read TGCGCCAGCAGCCAAGTACATCCCCCCCTAGCGGGAATAGCCAAAAACATTCAGTACTTC.

The J gene is TRBJ2-1, the V gene TRBV11-2; 10 bases agree with TRBD2. CDR3 length: 15 residues. With V trimmed by 5 bases and J by 4 bases, 5 bases remained unmatched. The germline CDR1 and CDR2 sequences are SGHAT and FQNNGV. This CDR3 reads CASSTSGTHYNEQFF. The CDR3 DNA sequence: TGTGCCAGCAGCACTAGCGGGACTCATTACAATGAGCAGTTCTTC.

The chain uses TRBV10-3 and TRBJ1-1; D unresolved. Germline V gene sequence: CDR1 ENHRY, CDR2 SYGVKD. The germline V and J ends were trimmed by 0 bases and 6 bases, with 11 bases remaining between them. The CDR3 has 14 amino acids. CDR3 sequence reads: CAISESGSVAEAFF. The CDR3 DNA reads TGTGCCATCAGTGAGTCCGGGTCGGTCGCTGAAGCTTTCTTT.

In this sample, this clone turned up once. The rearrangement uses TRBV28 and TRBJ2-1; D might be TRBD1 (6 bases). The V gene lost 5 bases and the J gene lost 5 bases, with 13 bases spanning the gap. The germline CDR1 and CDR2 sequences are MDHEN and SYDVKM. The CDR3 runs to 14 residues. CDR3 amino acids: CASSPPGDNNEQFF. CDR3 sequence (DNA): TGTGCCAGCAGTCCCCCCGGGGACAACAATGAGCAGTTCTTC.

This clone turned up a few times. The chain joins TRBV15 to TRBJ1-2; weak D call: TRBD1 (5 bases). Between the trimmed V and J ends, which lost 0 bases and 2 bases, there was a span of 10 bases. The CDR3 is made up of 15 amino acids. CDR1 and CDR2 from the germline V gene are LNHNV and YYDKDF (reference sequence). In nucleotides, the CDR3 is TGTGCCACCAGCAGAGACCGGACAAGAAACTATGGCTACACCTTC. Protein sequence: CATSRDRTRNYGYTF.

This chain connects TRBV7-8 to TRBJ2-3; 8 bases align to TRBD2. The trim removed 6 bases at V and 2 bases at J, leaving 10 bases unmatched. The CDR3 covers 16 residues. Germline assignment: CDR1 SGHVS and CDR2 FQNEAQ. CDR3 sequence reads: CASRELAEDFTDTQYF. The CDR3 DNA reads TGTGCCAGCAGGGAACTAGCGGAGGACTTCACAGATACGCAGTATTTT.

This sequence joins TRBV20-1 and TRBJ1-5, with a tentative D call TRBD1 (5 bases). Germline CDR1 DFQATT, CDR2 SNEGSKA (reference sequence). The CDR3 runs to 11 residues. The V gene lost 6 bases and the J gene lost 10 bases, with 13 bases spanning the gap. CDR3 bases: TGCAGTGCCCGGGGGGGGTTCCCCCAGCATTTT. Translating gives CSARGGFPQHF.

The V and J genes are TRBV5-4 and TRBJ2-5; TRBD2 aligns across 8 bases. Germline assignment: CDR1 SGHNT and CDR2 YYREEE (reference sequence). This CDR3 region has 15 residues. Unmatched junction bases numbered 10, after V lost 4 bases and J lost 5 bases. The CDR3 here is CASSTTGTRGETQYF. In DNA, the CDR3 is TGTGCCAGCAGCACCACCGGGACTAGAGGGGAGACCCAGTACTTC.

This rearrangement joins TRBV29-1 to TRBJ2-7, with TRBD1 matching over 10 bases. Germline values: CDR1 SQVTM, CDR2 ANQGSEA. This CDR3 region has 12 residues. With V trimmed by 4 bases and J by 7 bases, 4 bases remained unmatched. This CDR3 is CSVGDRGREQYF. As DNA, the CDR3 is TGCAGCGTTGGGGACAGGGGTCGAGAGCAGTACTTC.

The chain couples TRBV20-1 to TRBJ1-1; 7 bases map to TRBD1. The trim removed 2 bases at V and 7 bases at J, leaving 1 base unmatched. CDR1 DFQATT and CDR2 SNEGSKA come from the germline V gene (reference sequence). The CDR3 has 11 amino acids. The DNA of the CDR3 is TGCAGTGCTAGAAGGGACAGTGAAGCTTTCTTT. Encoded protein: CSARRDSEAFF.

Only a few counts were recorded for this clone. This rearrangement joins TRBV19 to TRBJ1-5; possibly TRBD1 for D (6 bases). CDR1 and CDR2 (germline): LNHDA, SQIVND (reference sequence). V gave up 3 bases and J gave up 6 bases, with 9 bases separating them. CDR3 size: 13 residues. CDR3 region: CASSITQGQPQHF. As DNA, the CDR3 is TGTGCCAGTAGTATCACACAGGGTCAGCCCCAGCATTTT. The full variable domain, completed using reference TRBV19 and TRBJ1-5, is DGGITQSPKYLFRKEGQNVTLSCEQNLNHDAMYWYRQDPGQGLRLIYYSQIVNDFQKGDIAEGYSVSREKKESFPLTVTSAQKNPTAFYLCASSITQGQPQHFGDGTRLSIL.

The J gene is TRBJ1-2, the V gene TRBV29-1; 9 bases align to TRBD1. Losses at the gene ends were 5 bases for V and 8 bases for J; bases not matched to a gene: 9. Germline V gene lookup returns CDR1 SQVTM and CDR2 ANQGSEA. There are 13 residues in the CDR3. CDR3 sequence reads: CSVMGTGNDGYTF. The CDR3 region has the DNA TGCAGCGTTATGGGGACAGGGAATGACGGCTACACCTTC. The entire variable domain, with the rest obtained from reference TRBV29-1 and TRBJ1-2, is as follows: SAVISQKPSRDICQRGTSLTIQCQVDSQVTMMFWYRQQPGQSLTLIATANQGSEATYESGFVIDKFPISRPNLTFSTLTVSNMSPEDSSIYLCSVMGTGNDGYTFGSGTRLTVV.

The V and J genes are TRBV19 and TRBJ2-1, with TRBD2 matching 7 bases. Looked up from germline, CDR1 is LNHDA and CDR2 is SQIVND (reference sequence). J was trimmed by 6 bases and V by 7 bases; bases with no gene match: 6. The CDR3 totals 13 residues. Here the CDR3 reads CASTSWGGNEQFF. The DNA for the CDR3 is TGTGCCAGTACCAGCTGGGGGGGCAATGAGCAGTTCTTC.

The chain combines TRBV9 with TRBJ2-3; 10 bases map to TRBD1. This CDR3 is 16 amino acids long. CDR1 and CDR2 (germline): SGDLS, YYNGEE. With 3 bases clipped from V and 5 bases from J, the junction kept 9 bases outside the gene matches. The CDR3 DNA is TGTGCCAGCAGCGCTTTAGGACAGGGGGTACGAGATACGCAGTATTTT. It specifies CASSALGQGVRDTQYF. The full variable domain, completed using reference TRBV9 and TRBJ2-3, is DSGVTQTPKHLITATGQRVTLRCSPRSGDLSVYWYQQSLDQGLQFLIQYYNGEERAKGNILERFSAQQFPDLHSELNLSSLELGDSALYFCASSALGQGVRDTQYFGPGTRLTVL.

The rearrangement links TRBV28 to TRBJ2-7; a weak D match, TRBD2 (5 bases). Germline V lookup: CDR1 MDHEN, CDR2 SYDVKM. V lost 5 bases and J 3 bases, leaving 17 bases between the germline ends. The CDR3 length is 15 residues. The CDR3 DNA reads TGTGCCAGCAGTAGCGATAGACTGGAGGTCTACGAGCAGTACTTC. Translation: CASSSDRLEVYEQYF.

This clone was recorded a few times. The chain has TRBV5-5 and TRBJ2-1; the match to TRBD2 covers 9 bases. This CDR3 is built from 16 residues. Germline V gene sequence: CDR1 SGHKS, CDR2 YYEKEE (reference sequence). The ends lost 0 bases at V and 7 bases at J; junction bases unmatched: 8. The CDR3, as DNA: TGTGCCAGCAGCTTGGGTGGTAGCGGGAGTTGGAATGAGCAGTTCTTC. It codes for CASSLGGSGSWNEQFF.

The chain is built from TRBV4-3 and TRBJ1-4, with TRBD1 identical over 8 bases. Germline V gene lookup returns CDR1 LGHNA and CDR2 YSLEER. There are 15 residues in the CDR3. After removal of 0 bases from V and 6 bases from J, the junction contained 3 bases not matched to a gene. The DNA for the CDR3 is TGCGCCAGCAGCCAAGATGACAGGGGATATGAAAAACTGTTTTTT. Residues: CASSQDDRGYEKLFF.

The chain recombines TRBV5-6 with TRBJ1-4; no clear D. CDR3 length: 15 residues. The germline gives CDR1 SGHDT, CDR2 YYEEEE. Trimming stripped 1 base from V and 0 bases from J, with 7 bases between. This CDR3 is CASSLSVATNEKLFF. The DNA for the CDR3 is TGTGCCAGCAGCTTGTCAGTTGCAACTAATGAAAAACTGTTTTTT. The full variable domain, completed using reference TRBV5-6 and TRBJ1-4, is DAGVTQSPTHLIKTRGQQVTLRCSPKSGHDTVSWYQQALGQGPQFIFQYYEEEERQRGNFPDRFSGHQFPNYSSELNVNALLLGDSALYLCASSLSVATNEKLFFGSGTQLSVL.